This TCR beta chain emerged from a study of blood T cells in healthy people across ages. Findings and caveats of the study: Roughly linear age-related decline in beta diversity appeared, significant by age around 38.

A second 7 to 11 cycle PCR used barcoded and J-beta primers. Tags on each cDNA molecule came from a template-switch adaptor with 12 random nucleotides. Each CDR3 protein is one row after TCRdb ran MiXCR on the 5' RACE reads. This sample yields 1.5 million to 2 million distinct CDR3 sequences, of which about 30% are seen a single time; 7.7% belongs to the top ten. This CDR3 contains 13 residues. This clonotype showed up just a few times. Its cognate antigen is unknown. A read error may account for a junction end that differs from germline. The chain employs TRBV12-3 or TRBV12-4 and TRBJ2-7, with D maybe TRBD2 (6 bases). Sequencing used blood. The TCR sequence derives from a woman aged 30 to 39 in good health. CDR3 coding DNA: TGCGCCAGCAGTTTAGTGGGGGAGGCCGAGCAGTACTTC. It translates to CASSLVGEAEQYF.